This T cell receptor beta chain was found in a study of cytomegalovirus exposure and HLA in healthy donors. Study outcomes and limitations: Researchers reported in a later analysis that a missense DCLRE1C variant was tied to TCR beta V- and J-gene trimming. Altogether, 164 TCR beta chains were recorded as cytomegalovirus-associated. TRBV6-2, TRBV6-3 and some other V segments were excluded as indistinguishable.

Germline V gives CDR1 SGDLS, CDR2 YYNGEE. V was clipped by 2 bases and J by 9 bases; unmatched bases: 6. The CDR3 sequence is 14 residues long. Comment on this clone: The antigen is undetermined.

This PCR relied on a set of 60 Vbeta primers and 13 Jbeta primers. How the authors handled the data: A later analysis tallied roughly 77 million unique TCR beta chains, 9.5 million to 14 million of them shared. Some clones are missing from TCRdb's copy, which holds only in-frame ones; the method was immunoSEQ multiplex PCR. V, J and clone size were drawn from that table, and D and trimming were deduced from the DNA. The sample lists 140,000 to 150,000 clones; roughly 79% were seen once. The sequence was obtained from a woman aged 60-70 years in good health and CMV-seropositive. The sequenced sample consisted of PBMCs. The chain has TRBV9 and TRBJ2-1; 9 bases are shared with TRBD2. CDR3 coding DNA: TGTGCCAGCAGCGTGGCGGGAGGGCCGAGTGAGCAGTTCTTC. Translation: CASSVAGGPSEQFF.